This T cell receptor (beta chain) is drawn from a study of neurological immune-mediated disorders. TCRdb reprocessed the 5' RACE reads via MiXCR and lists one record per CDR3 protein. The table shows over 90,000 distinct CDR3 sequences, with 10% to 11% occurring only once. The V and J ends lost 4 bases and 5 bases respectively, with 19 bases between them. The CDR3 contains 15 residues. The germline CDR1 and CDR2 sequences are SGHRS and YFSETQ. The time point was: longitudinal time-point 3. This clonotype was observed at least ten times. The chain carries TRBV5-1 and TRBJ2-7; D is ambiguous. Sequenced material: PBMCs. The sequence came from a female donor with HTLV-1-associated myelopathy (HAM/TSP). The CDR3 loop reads CASSPVDAHRNEQYF. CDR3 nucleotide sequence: TGCGCCAGCAGCCCCGTGGACGCCCACCGGAACGAGCAGTACTTC.